This entry concerns a single T cell receptor beta chain. The data were obtained in a study of blood T cell repertoires in COVID-19. Study summary: Samples taken during acute and convalescent COVID-19 were collected in the United States, Italy and Spain. In each case, the material was cDNA or gDNA derived from T cells, B-cell-depleted T cells, or PBMCs.

Per germline, CDR1 MNHEY and CDR2 SVGAGI. The J segment lost 5 bases and the V segment lost 7 bases, leaving 12 bases of the junction unmatched. There are 15 residues in the CDR3. Authors' data handling: Nucleated cell counts were estimated from reference gene primer amplification. Method: immunoSEQ multiplex PCR; TCRdb's copy keeps in-frame clones and lacks some. The V and J calls and clone size are taken from that table; D and trimming were inferred from the DNA. Of fewer than 120,000 clones listed, 88% are singletons. The sequencing input was peripheral blood. The chain carries TRBV6-5 and TRBJ1-2; the match to TRBD1 covers 8 bases. The sequence was collected from a woman aged 50 to 65 with acute or convalescent COVID-19. The CDR3 reads CASTKMDRARYGYTF. Written as DNA, the CDR3 is TGTGCCAGCACCAAAATGGACAGGGCCCGGTATGGCTACACCTTC.